Below are 21 T cell receptor beta chains sequenced from a single sample in a study of beta chain features in type 1 diabetes. Their antigens remain unidentified. As every portion of the isolated RNA was reverse transcribed, the sequencing read expressed TCRB transcripts. TCRdb's copy holds only in-frame clones and misses some; the assay was immunoSEQ multiplex PCR. This sample has 640,000 or so clones, with around an eighth found just once. General observations from the study: Moderate but significant shortening of TCRB CDR3s was recorded in all four CD4+ subsets from Type 1 diabetes patients.

The sample consisted of naive CD4+ T cells from blood. Receptors originate from a young man with type 1 diabetes.

This rearrangement joins TRBV28 to TRBJ1-2; TRBD1 agrees at 7 bases. Germline V gene sequence: CDR1 MDHEN, CDR2 SYDVKM. This CDR3 comprises 15 residues. Trimming removed 4 bases from V and 4 bases from J; junction bases left unmatched: 9. The CDR3 DNA follows: TGTGCCAGCAGTTCCCCGACAGGGTCTTTCTATGGCTACACCTTC. This encodes CASSSPTGSFYGYTF.

This clone was found a few times. The rearrangement uses TRBV6-6 and TRBJ2-1, with TRBD1 matching over 8 bases. Unmatched junction bases numbered 4, after V lost 5 bases and J lost 4 bases. This CDR3 is built from 14 residues. Per germline, CDR1 MNHNY and CDR2 SVGAGI (reference sequence). CDR3 sequence: CASSPQGAYNEQFF. The CDR3 coding sequence is TGTGCCAGCAGTCCCCAGGGGGCGTACAATGAGCAGTTCTTC.

The V and J genes are TRBV18 and TRBJ2-3; TRBD1 aligns across 7 bases. The trim removed 4 bases at V and 5 bases at J, leaving 9 bases unmatched. Per the germline V gene, CDR1 is KGHSH and CDR2 is LQKENI. The CDR3 contains 15 residues. The CDR3 DNA sequence: TGTGCCAGCTCACTTCGACAGGGTATGAGAGATACGCAGTATTTT. Translated, it gives CASSLRQGMRDTQYF.

The sample holds a few counts of this clone. CDR3 in amino acids: CASSLKGSQPQHF. As DNA, the CDR3 is TGTGCCAGCAGCTTGAAGGGTAGCCAGCCCCAGCATTTT. This rearrangement joins TRBV5-6 to TRBJ1-5, with D uncertain. The V gene's germline CDR1 is SGHDT and CDR2 YYEEEE. The CDR3 sequence is 13 residues long. Trimming stripped 1 base from V and 7 bases from J, with 9 bases between.

This clone was detected only a few times. The CDR3 sequence is CAIGLAGSNEQFF. The CDR3 nucleotides are TGTGCCATCGGACTAGCGGGGTCCAATGAGCAGTTCTTC. The V and J genes are TRBV10-3 and TRBJ2-1; 12 bases are shared with TRBD2. Trimming cost V 8 bases and J 6 bases; bases outside gene matches: 2. The germline V gene encodes CDR1 ENHRY and CDR2 SYGVKD. CDR3 size: 13 residues.

J is TRBJ1-5 and V is TRBV7-2, with unresolved D. The CDR3 is made up of 17 amino acids. The germline V and J ends were trimmed by 1 base and 6 bases, with 19 bases remaining between them. Per the germline V gene, CDR1 is SGHTA and CDR2 is FQGNSA. CDR3: CASSLEPHGGLGQPQHF. The CDR3 DNA is TGTGCCAGCAGCTTAGAACCTCATGGTGGCTTGGGTCAGCCCCAGCATTTT.

The rearrangement joins TRBV6-5 to TRBJ1-2, with D perhaps matching TRBD1 (5 bases). Germline lookup yields CDR1 MNHEY and CDR2 SVGAGI. Trimming took off 7 bases at V and 4 bases at J, with 19 bases between the two ends. The CDR3 sequence is 15 residues long. The CDR3 here is CASKWGWREGYGYTF. CDR3 nucleotides: TGTGCCAGCAAATGGGGCTGGAGGGAAGGCTATGGCTACACCTTC.

This clone was counted only a few times. J is TRBJ2-1 and V is TRBV21-1; the table calls TRBD2, which could not be checked here. TRBV21-1 is shown as a pseudogene. The CDR3 contains 15 residues. The CDR3 DNA sequence: TGTGCCAGCAGTCGGACTTTCCGCTCCTACAATGAGCAGTTCTTC. Amino acids: CASSRTFRSYNEQFF.

The rearrangement uses TRBV11-2 and TRBJ2-7; 11 bases fit TRBD1. Trimming at V came to 1 base and at J to 12 bases, leaving 14 bases not matched to a gene. The V gene's germline CDR1 is SGHAT and CDR2 FQNNGV. There are 16 residues in the CDR3. The CDR3 DNA follows: TGTGCCAGCAGCTTAGTACCCCGTAGGACAGGGGGCGACGTGTACTTC. Its protein product is CASSLVPRRTGGDVYF.

Regarding this clone: The same CDR3 can be traced to other DNA sequences in this sample. CDR3 in amino acids: CASSSQYEQYF. DNA for the CDR3: TGCGCCAGCAGCTCCCAGTACGAGCAGTACTTC. The V gene is TRBV5-1, the J gene TRBJ2-7; D remains unclear. Deletions cut 3 bases from V and 4 bases from J, with 5 bases between. CDR3 length: 11 amino acids. CDR1 and CDR2 (germline): SGHRS, YFSETQ.

The chain carries TRBV7-9 and TRBJ1-3; D is undetermined. This CDR3 is 14 amino acids long. Germline-derived CDR1 and CDR2 are SEHNR and FQNEAQ (reference sequence). Trimming cost V 3 bases and J 2 bases, with 8 bases left between them. CDR3 amino acids: CASSFEQPGNTIYF. In DNA form, the CDR3 reads TGTGCCAGCAGCTTCGAGCAGCCTGGAAACACCATATATTTT.

This clone was picked up a small number of times. The gene calls are TRBV25-1 and TRBJ2-5; TRBD2 matches at 13 bases. The junction had 5 bases not matched to a gene; V was cut back by 5 bases and J by 5 bases. From germline, CDR1 is MGHDK and CDR2 SYGVNS. CDR3 length: 15 residues. The CDR3 is CASSHGLAGVETQYF. The CDR3 nucleotides are TGTGCCAGCAGTCATGGACTAGCGGGGGTGGAGACCCAGTACTTC. Based on the CDR3 plus reference TRBV25-1 and TRBJ2-5, the full variable domain is EADIYQTPRYLVIGTGKKITLECSQTMGHDKMYWYQQDPGMELHLIHYSYGVNSTEKGDLSSESTVSRIRTEHFPLTLESARPSHTSQYLCASSHGLAGVETQYFGPGTRLLVL.

The chain has TRBV28 and TRBJ1-1; TRBD1 aligns across 8 bases. With 7 bases clipped from V and 4 bases from J, the junction kept 17 bases outside the gene matches. The CDR3 sequence is 17 residues long. The germline V gene encodes CDR1 MDHEN and CDR2 SYDVKM. CDR3 nucleotide sequence: TGTGCCAGCACCCCCCTGGGAGGTGGGACAGGTGGCACTGAAGCTTTCTTT. Amino acid sequence: CASTPLGGGTGGTEAFF.

The chain combines TRBV6-5 with TRBJ2-5, with 7 positions matching TRBD1. This CDR3 is 16 amino acids long. CDR1 is MNHEY and CDR2 is SVGAGI in the germline V gene. Trimming cost V 2 bases and J 0 bases; bases outside gene matches: 6. As DNA, the CDR3 is TGTGCCAGCAGTTACGGGGACAGCCGGTACCAAGAGACCCAGTACTTC. It codes for CASSYGDSRYQETQYF.

As regards this clone: Different DNA sequences within this sample yield the same CDR3. This chain links TRBV7-9 with TRBJ2-2; D uncertain. The V end lost 5 bases, the J end lost 5 bases, and 9 bases lay between the germline ends. Germline CDR1 and CDR2: SEHNR and FQNEAQ (reference sequence). The CDR3 extends over 13 amino acids. The CDR3 loop is CASSPDMTGELFF. CDR3 coding DNA: TGTGCCAGCAGCCCGGATATGACCGGGGAGCTGTTTTTT.

The rearrangement links TRBV6-5 to TRBJ1-5; D unresolved. The V gene's germline CDR1 is MNHEY and CDR2 SVGAGI. Deletions cut 4 bases from V and 3 bases from J, with 13 bases between. The CDR3 is 15 amino acids. CDR3 sequence (DNA): TGTGCCAGCAGTTCTTTTCAGGATTCCAATCAGCCCCAGCATTTT. Encoded protein: CASSSFQDSNQPQHF.

This clone was seen a few times. The chain's CDR3 is CAISDQGGGSPLHF. Written as DNA, the CDR3 is TGTGCCATCAGTGACCAGGGAGGTGGGTCACCCCTCCACTTT. The V and J genes are TRBV10-3 and TRBJ1-6; possibly TRBD1 for D (5 bases). In germline, CDR1 is ENHRY, CDR2 SYGVKD. With 3 bases removed from V and 10 bases from J, the gap between germline ends came to 13 bases. CDR3 length: 14 amino acids.

This clone was counted a few times. The chain uses TRBV9 and TRBJ2-3; 8 bases line up with TRBD2. This CDR3 is 16 amino acids long. Germline CDR1 reads SGDLS; CDR2 reads YYNGEE. Unmatched junction bases numbered 12, after V lost 5 bases and J lost 4 bases. The CDR3 spells CASSPSTSVHPDTQYF. CDR3 sequence (DNA): TGTGCCAGCAGTCCCTCGACTAGCGTCCATCCAGATACGCAGTATTTT.

This clone was detected only a few times. The chain combines TRBV30 with TRBJ1-1; 10 bases fit TRBD1. Germline CDR1 and CDR2: GTSNPN and SVGIG (reference sequence). The CDR3 consists of 17 residues. The V and J ends lost 3 bases and 0 bases, in that order; junction bases with no gene match: 10. CDR3 DNA sequence: TGTGCCTGGAGCCGGGACAGGGGTTCGGTCCTGAACACTGAAGCTTTCTTT. This translates into CAWSRDRGSVLNTEAFF. The whole variable domain, remainder taken from reference TRBV30 and TRBJ1-1, is SQTIHQWPATLVQPVGSPLSLECTVEGTSNPNLYWYRQAAGRGLQLLFYSVGIGQISSEVPQNLSASRPQDRQFILSSKKLLLSDSGFYLCAWSRDRGSVLNTEAFFGQGTRLTVV.

The chain has TRBV10-3 and TRBJ2-1; D might be TRBD2 (5 bases). This CDR3 is built from 13 residues. Trimming cost V 2 bases and J 6 bases, with 8 bases left between them. Germline V CDR1 and CDR2: ENHRY, SYGVKD. The CDR3 is CAISEEGVNEQFF. The DNA for the CDR3 is TGTGCCATCAGTGAGGAGGGAGTCAATGAGCAGTTCTTC.

This clone was observed a handful of times. The rearrangement joins TRBV2 to TRBJ2-2; 7 nucleotides line up with TRBD2. Germline V gene lookup returns CDR1 SNHLY and CDR2 FYNNEI. The trim removed 7 bases at V and 2 bases at J, leaving 7 bases unmatched. The CDR3 length is 15 residues. CDR3 in amino acids: CASNSGGSNTGELFF. CDR3 sequence (DNA): TGTGCCAGCAACTCCGGGGGGAGCAACACCGGGGAGCTGTTTTTT.